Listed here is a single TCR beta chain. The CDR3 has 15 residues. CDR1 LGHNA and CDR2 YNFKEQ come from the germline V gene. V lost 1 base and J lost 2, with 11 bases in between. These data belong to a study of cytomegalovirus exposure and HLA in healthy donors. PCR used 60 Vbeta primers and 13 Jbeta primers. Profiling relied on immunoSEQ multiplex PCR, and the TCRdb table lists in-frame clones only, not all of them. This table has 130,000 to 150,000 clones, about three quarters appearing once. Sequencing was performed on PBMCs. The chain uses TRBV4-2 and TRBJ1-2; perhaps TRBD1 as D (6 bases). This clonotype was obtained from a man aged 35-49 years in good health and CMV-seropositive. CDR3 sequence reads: CASSQAKDSNYGYTF. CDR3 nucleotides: TGTGCCAGCAGCCAAGCGAAGGACAGCAACTATGGCTACACCTTC.